Each of the 25 T cell receptor beta chains below was sequenced from the same sample in a study of metastatic and nonmetastatic thyroid tumors. MiXCR re-clonotyped the PCR reads for TCRdb. In the table there are around 50,000 clones, 25% to 35% of which are singletons. Each patient went into thyroid surgery without having received any treatment. Specimen: blood. The origin of the receptors is a female donor with papillary thyroid cancer or a benign thyroid nodule (not recorded which). Some clones in this sample may be carry-over from other donors' samples.

This clone has more than one count but fewer than ten. The rearrangement joins TRBV7-8 to TRBJ1-2, with D tentatively TRBD1 (6 bases). The CDR3 spans 16 residues. Trimming stripped 0 bases from V and 6 bases from J, with 17 bases between. In germline, CDR1 is SGHVS, CDR2 FQNEAQ. The CDR3: CASSLAYRGDTHGYTF. The CDR3 nucleotides read TGTGCCAGCAGCTTAGCCTATAGAGGGGACACCCATGGCTACACCTTC.

A single count supports this clone. This chain links TRBV29-1 with TRBJ1-1; 7 positions agree with TRBD1. Looked up from germline, CDR1 is SQVTM and CDR2 is ANQGSEA. Trimming cost V 6 bases and J 7 bases; bases outside gene matches: 5. The CDR3 extends over 11 amino acids. The CDR3 DNA follows: TGCAGCGTGGGACAGATGCTTGAAGCTTTCTTT. It is translated as CSVGQMLEAFF.

V gene TRBV11-2 combines with J gene TRBJ2-3; TRBD1 might be the D (6 bases). The CDR3 sequence is 18 residues long. Germline V lookup: CDR1 SGHAT, CDR2 FQNNGV. The V end was cut by 1 base, the J end by 3 bases, with 20 bases between. CDR3 sequence reads: CASSLVVDRTSHTDTQYF. CDR3 sequence (DNA): TGTGCCAGCAGCTTAGTTGTAGACAGGACGTCGCATACAGATACGCAGTATTTT.

This clone was seen a handful of times. CDR3 DNA sequence: TGTGCCAGCAGTGAAGCGGCCGCCGCATATAATTCACCCCTCCACTTT. This encodes CASSEAAAAYNSPLHF. The chain recombines TRBV6-1 with TRBJ1-6; D is undetermined. CDR1 MNHNS and CDR2 SASEGT come from the germline V gene. This CDR3 is 16 amino acids long. Trimming stripped 0 bases from V and 4 bases from J, with 10 bases between.

In its sample, this clone was seen a few times. V gene TRBV6-5 combines with J gene TRBJ2-1, with 8 bases fitting TRBD2. The CDR3 length is 17 residues. In germline, CDR1 is MNHEY, CDR2 SVGAGI. With V trimmed by 2 bases and J by 3 bases, 9 bases remained unmatched. Here the CDR3 reads CASSYGREVPGYNEQFF. As DNA, the CDR3 is TGTGCCAGCAGTTACGGGCGGGAGGTCCCCGGCTACAATGAGCAGTTCTTC.

J is TRBJ1-3 and V is TRBV2; 7 positions match TRBD1. The CDR3 length is 15 residues. V gave up 7 bases and J gave up 2 bases; unmatched junction bases: 8. CDR1 is SNHLY, CDR2 FYNNEI, per germline. The CDR3 sequence: CASNQHRGTGNTIYF. CDR3 in DNA: TGTGCCAGCAATCAACACAGGGGTACTGGAAACACCATATATTTT.

This clone was counted ten times or more. V and J are TRBV12-3 or TRBV12-4 and TRBJ2-7; D gene unclear. This CDR3 contains 13 residues. V was trimmed by 1 base and J by 2 bases, leaving 6 bases between them. The CDR3 spells CASSLGLAYEQYF. CDR3 coding DNA: TGTGCCAGCAGTTTAGGGCTAGCCTACGAGCAGTACTTC.

The chain employs TRBV5-1 and TRBJ1-5; no reliable D call. Looked up from germline, CDR1 is SGHRS and CDR2 is YFSETQ. V was trimmed by 4 bases and J by 4 bases, leaving 12 bases between them. This CDR3 has 14 residues. CDR3 sequence reads: CASSPSFGNQPQHF. In nucleotides, the CDR3 is TGCGCCAGCAGCCCTTCCTTTGGTAATCAGCCCCAGCATTTT.

The chain carries TRBV19 and TRBJ1-1; D is perhaps TRBD1 (6 bases). This CDR3 comprises 13 residues. V lost 5 bases and J lost 10, with 17 bases in between. Germline CDR1 is LNHDA and CDR2 is SQIVND (reference sequence). The CDR3 coding sequence is TGTGCCAGTAGTCTAAAAGACAGGCGTATAGCTTTCTTT. Protein product: CASSLKDRRIAFF.

As for this clone: Distinct nucleotide sequences in the sample also encode this CDR3. This chain joins TRBV7-9 and TRBJ2-7; tentatively, D is TRBD2 (6 bases). CDR3 length: 13 amino acids. Trimming removed 1 base at V and 6 bases at J, with 10 bases between. CDR1 is SEHNR and CDR2 is FQNEAQ in the germline V gene (reference sequence). The chain's CDR3 is CASSLGVEGEQYF. The CDR3 coding sequence is TGTGCCAGCAGCTTAGGGGTGGAGGGCGAGCAGTACTTC.

The chain recombines TRBV12-3 or TRBV12-4 with TRBJ2-1; the match to TRBD2 covers 10 bases. With V trimmed by 6 bases and J by 7 bases, 9 bases remained unmatched. This CDR3 has 15 residues. CDR3 bases: TGTGCCAGCAGGGGAGCTAGCGGGAGAACGAATGAGCAGTTCTTC. It yields the protein CASRGASGRTNEQFF.

The sample holds a few counts of this clone. The chain has TRBV28 and TRBJ2-2; D gene uncertain. CDR3 length: 12 residues. V was pared by 5 bases and J by 5 bases, with 6 bases between. Germline CDR1 reads MDHEN; CDR2 reads SYDVKM. Written as DNA, the CDR3 is TGTGCCAGCAGTCTAAGGACCGGGGAGCTGTTTTTT. Translating it yields CASSLRTGELFF.

This clone has only a few counts. This chain links TRBV25-1 with TRBJ2-5, with D hard to call. Trimming shortened V by 5 bases and J by 1 base, and 11 bases separated the two germline ends. Germline CDR1 is MGHDK and CDR2 is SYGVNS. The CDR3 contains 14 residues. The CDR3 DNA reads TGTGCCAGCAGTACCGTCGGCACCCAAGAGACCCAGTACTTC. This gives the protein CASSTVGTQETQYF.

This clone was found many times. The chain joins TRBV9 to TRBJ2-1, with 9 nucleotides matching TRBD2. CDR3 size: 15 residues. CDR1 and CDR2 from the germline V gene are SGDLS and YYNGEE. With V trimmed by 0 bases and J by 4 bases, 2 bases remained unmatched. The CDR3 spells CASSVGLAEYNEQFF. CDR3 bases: TGTGCCAGCAGCGTAGGACTAGCGGAATACAATGAGCAGTTCTTC.

In nucleotides, the CDR3 is TGTGCCAGCAGCTTTACCGGGACAGGGGGACATACTGAAGCTTTCTTT. Its translation: CASSFTGTGGHTEAFF. V gene TRBV11-2 combines with J gene TRBJ1-1; 11 nucleotides agree with TRBD1. From germline, CDR1 is SGHAT and CDR2 FQNNGV. V was clipped by 3 bases and J by 5 bases; unmatched bases: 8. The CDR3 spans 16 residues. Full variable domain (outside the CDR3, taken from reference TRBV11-2 and TRBJ1-1): EAGVAQSPRYKIIEKRQSVAFWCNPISGHATLYWYQQILGQGPKLLIQFQNNGVVDDSQLPKDRFSAERLKGVDSTLKIQPAKLEDSAVYLCASSFTGTGGHTEAFFGQGTRLTVV.

This clone was recorded many times. The V and J genes are TRBV4-1 and TRBJ2-7; 7 bases line up with TRBD1. Losses at the gene ends were 2 bases for V and 5 bases for J; bases not matched to a gene: 9. Per germline, CDR1 MGHRA and CDR2 YSYEKL. CDR3 length equals 15 residues. The CDR3 region is CASSQSGTAFDEQYF. Here the CDR3 DNA reads TGCGCCAGCAGCCAATCCGGGACAGCCTTCGACGAGCAGTACTTC.

This clone was seen a handful of times. V gene TRBV12-3 or TRBV12-4 combines with J gene TRBJ1-3, with D perhaps matching TRBD1 (6 bases). The CDR3 spans 14 residues. V shed 4 bases and J shed 4 bases, with 11 bases lying between them. The CDR3 protein is CASSSRTAGNTIYF. The CDR3 DNA follows: TGTGCCAGCAGTTCCCGGACAGCGGGAAACACCATATATTTT.

This clone has only a few counts. The V call is TRBV6-1, the J call TRBJ1-2; no clear D gene. Trimming stripped 9 bases from V and 3 bases from J, with 17 bases between. CDR3 length: 14 residues. Germline-derived CDR1 and CDR2 are MNHNS and SASEGT. The CDR3 loop reads CASQPGLRDYGYTF. The CDR3 nucleotides are TGTGCCAGTCAACCGGGCCTAAGGGACTATGGCTACACCTTC.

This rearrangement joins TRBV20-1 to TRBJ2-2; tentative D call: TRBD2 (6 bases). CDR3 size: 14 residues. Germline loops: CDR1 DFQATT, CDR2 SNEGSKA (reference sequence). V was trimmed by 3 bases and J by 5 bases, leaving 13 bases between them. The CDR3 sequence is CSASGLGRTGELFF. CDR3 nucleotides: TGCAGTGCTAGTGGTCTCGGGAGAACCGGGGAGCTGTTTTTT.

This clone showed up just a few times. The CDR3 nucleotides are TGTGCCAGCAGCCCAAGCTCTGGGGCCAACGTCCTGACTTTC. Its protein product is CASSPSSGANVLTF. The chain uses TRBV6-1 and TRBJ2-6; D remains ambiguous. Germline V gives CDR1 MNHNS, CDR2 SASEGT. This CDR3 is built from 14 residues. Between the trimmed V and J ends, which lost 6 bases and 0 bases, there was a span of 6 bases.

V gene TRBV19 combines with J gene TRBJ1-6, with a tentative D call TRBD1 (6 bases). Trimming stripped 4 bases from V and 9 bases from J, with 16 bases between. CDR3 length: 15 residues. The V gene's germline CDR1 is LNHDA and CDR2 SQIVND (reference sequence). DNA for the CDR3: TGTGCCAGTAGTACGTCAGGGGTGGGCAGTTCACCCCTCCACTTT. It is translated as CASSTSGVGSSPLHF.

This rearrangement joins TRBV15 to TRBJ2-1; unclear D gene. The CDR3 length is 12 residues. Germline loops: CDR1 LNHNV, CDR2 YYDKDF (reference sequence). The V and J ends lost 1 base and 7 bases respectively, with 5 bases between them. CDR3 in DNA: TGTGCCACCAGCAGAGTAGAGAATGAGCAGTTCTTC. The encoded protein is CATSRVENEQFF.

The chain is built from TRBV7-3 and TRBJ2-1; D is perhaps TRBD2 (6 bases). V gave up 0 bases and J gave up 0 bases, with 12 bases separating them. From germline, CDR1 is SGHTA and CDR2 FQGTGA. The CDR3 totals 17 residues. The CDR3 is CASSLTSFGGSYNEQFF. CDR3 sequence (DNA): TGTGCCAGCAGCTTAACCTCGTTCGGGGGCTCCTACAATGAGCAGTTCTTC.

This clone appeared a few times. The chain combines TRBV28 with TRBJ2-7; D possibly uses TRBD1 or TRBD2 (5 bases each). Germline V lookup: CDR1 MDHEN, CDR2 SYDVKM. The CDR3 totals 14 residues. V dropped 6 bases and J dropped 7 bases, with 19 bases sitting between them. The CDR3 protein is CASSDGTHSREQYF. As DNA, the CDR3 is TGTGCCAGCAGCGACGGGACGCATTCCCGGGAGCAGTACTTC.

This clone was recorded a few times. This chain connects TRBV6-1 to TRBJ2-5; no clear D gene. V lost 8 bases and J 4 bases, leaving 11 bases between the germline ends. The CDR3 spans 12 residues. Germline CDR1 MNHNS, CDR2 SASEGT. Here the CDR3 reads CASSWEGETQYF. Here the CDR3 DNA reads TGTGCCAGCTCCTGGGAAGGAGAGACCCAGTACTTC.